The clone carrying this TCR beta chain has only a few counts. Its antigen is not identified. This CDR3 is 15 amino acids long. CDR1 and CDR2 from the germline V gene are DFQATT and SNEGSKA (reference sequence). Trimming stripped 3 bases from V and 4 bases from J, with 16 bases between. This sample was included in a study of identical twins. Points from the study as a whole: With monozygotic twins, out-of-frame TCR alpha sharing exceeded what models estimated. Memory repertoires showed no such pattern, whereas abundant cord blood beta clonotypes carried fewer insertions. Cross-sectional statistical analysis was relied on for the conclusions, without the same donors being followed.

MiXCR, applied by TCRdb to the 5' RACE reads, yields one record per CDR3 protein. Here the sample spans 1.5 million to 2 million distinct CDR3 sequences, roughly 35% being singletons. Sequencing was performed on cord blood. The receptor was derived from a newborn girl in good health. The rearrangement uses TRBV20-1 and TRBJ1-5; D may be TRBD1 (5 bases). CDR3 sequence (DNA): TGCAGTGCTAGCCTTCGGGGGTGGGAGAATCAGCCCCAGCATTTT. Translating it yields CSASLRGWENQPQHF.